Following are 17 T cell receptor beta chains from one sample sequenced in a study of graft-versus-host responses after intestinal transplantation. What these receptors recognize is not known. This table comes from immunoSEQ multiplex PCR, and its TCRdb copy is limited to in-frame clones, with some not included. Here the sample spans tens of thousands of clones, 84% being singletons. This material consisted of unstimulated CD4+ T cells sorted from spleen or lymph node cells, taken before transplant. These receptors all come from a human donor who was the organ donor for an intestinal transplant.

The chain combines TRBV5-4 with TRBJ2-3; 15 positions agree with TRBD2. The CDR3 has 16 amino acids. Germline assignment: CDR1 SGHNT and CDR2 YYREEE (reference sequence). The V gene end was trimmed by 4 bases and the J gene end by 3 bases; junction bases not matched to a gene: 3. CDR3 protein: CASSEGLAGGTDTQYF. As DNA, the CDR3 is TGTGCCAGCAGCGAGGGACTAGCGGGGGGAACAGATACGCAGTATTTT.

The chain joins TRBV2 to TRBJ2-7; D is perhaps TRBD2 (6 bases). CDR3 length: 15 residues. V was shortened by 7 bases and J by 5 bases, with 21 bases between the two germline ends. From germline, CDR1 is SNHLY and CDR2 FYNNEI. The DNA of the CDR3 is TGTGCCAGCACCCCAGATGAGCGGGCTTGGGACGAGCAGTACGTC. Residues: CASTPDERAWDEQYV.

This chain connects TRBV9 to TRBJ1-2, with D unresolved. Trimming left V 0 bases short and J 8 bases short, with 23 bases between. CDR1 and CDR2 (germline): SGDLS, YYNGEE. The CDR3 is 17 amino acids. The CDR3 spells CASSVAPLSYGVGGYTF. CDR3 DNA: TGTGCCAGCAGCGTAGCCCCTCTCAGTTACGGAGTTGGAGGCTACACCTTC.

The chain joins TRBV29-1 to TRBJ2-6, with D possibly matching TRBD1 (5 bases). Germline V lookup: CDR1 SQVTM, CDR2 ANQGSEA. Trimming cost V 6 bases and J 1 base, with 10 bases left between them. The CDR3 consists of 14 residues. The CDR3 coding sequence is TGCAGCGTCGGTTCAGGGTCTGGGGCCAACGTCCTGACTTTC. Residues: CSVGSGSGANVLTF.

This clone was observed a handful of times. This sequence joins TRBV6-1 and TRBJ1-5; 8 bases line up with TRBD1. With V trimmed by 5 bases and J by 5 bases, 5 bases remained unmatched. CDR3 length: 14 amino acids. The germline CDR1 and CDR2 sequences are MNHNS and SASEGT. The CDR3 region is CASSLDRADQPQHF. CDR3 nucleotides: TGTGCCAGCAGTTTGGACAGGGCGGATCAGCCCCAGCATTTT.

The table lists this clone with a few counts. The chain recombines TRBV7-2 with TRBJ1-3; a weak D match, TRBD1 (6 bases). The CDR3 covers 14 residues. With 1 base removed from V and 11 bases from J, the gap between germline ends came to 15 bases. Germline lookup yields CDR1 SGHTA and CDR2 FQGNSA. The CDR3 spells CASSLVTGQRAIYF. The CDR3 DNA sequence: TGTGCCAGCAGCTTAGTCACAGGGCAAAGGGCCATATATTTT.

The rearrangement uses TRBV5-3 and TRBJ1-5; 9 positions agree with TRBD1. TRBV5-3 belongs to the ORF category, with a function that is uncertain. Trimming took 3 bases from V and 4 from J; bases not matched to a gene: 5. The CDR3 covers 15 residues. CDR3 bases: TGTGCCAGAAGCTGCCGGGACAGGGTAAATCAGCCCCAGCATTTT. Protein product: CARSCRDRVNQPQHF.

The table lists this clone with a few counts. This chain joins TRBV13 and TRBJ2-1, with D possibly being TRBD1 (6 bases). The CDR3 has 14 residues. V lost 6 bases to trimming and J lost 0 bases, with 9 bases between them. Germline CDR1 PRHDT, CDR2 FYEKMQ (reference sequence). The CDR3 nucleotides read TGTGCCAGCAGACTGGACAGCTCCTACAATGAGCAGTTCTTC. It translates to CASRLDSSYNEQFF.

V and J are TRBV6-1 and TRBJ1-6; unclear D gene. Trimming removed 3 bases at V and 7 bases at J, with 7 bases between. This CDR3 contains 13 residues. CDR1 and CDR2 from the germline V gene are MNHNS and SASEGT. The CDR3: CASSDRGNSPLHF. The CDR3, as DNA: TGTGCCAGCAGTGATCGGGGAAATTCACCCCTCCACTTT.

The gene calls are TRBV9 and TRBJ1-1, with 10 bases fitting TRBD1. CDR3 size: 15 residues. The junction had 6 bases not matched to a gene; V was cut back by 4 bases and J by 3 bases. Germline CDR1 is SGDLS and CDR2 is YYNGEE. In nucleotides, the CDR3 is TGTGCCAGCAGCAGAGCCGGGACAGGGGACACTGAAGCTTTCTTT. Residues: CASSRAGTGDTEAFF.

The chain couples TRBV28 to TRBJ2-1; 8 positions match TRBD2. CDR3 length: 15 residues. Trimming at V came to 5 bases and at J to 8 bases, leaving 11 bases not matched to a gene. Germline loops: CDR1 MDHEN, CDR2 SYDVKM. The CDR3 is CASSLQSGGTDEQFF. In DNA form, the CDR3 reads TGTGCCAGCAGTCTTCAGAGCGGGGGTACGGATGAGCAGTTCTTC.

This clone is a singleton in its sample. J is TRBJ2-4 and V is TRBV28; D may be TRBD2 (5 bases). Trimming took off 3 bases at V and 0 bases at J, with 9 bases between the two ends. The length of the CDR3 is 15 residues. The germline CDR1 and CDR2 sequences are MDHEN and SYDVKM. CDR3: CASSFPGLAKNIQYF. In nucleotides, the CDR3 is TGTGCCAGCAGTTTCCCTGGACTAGCCAAAAACATTCAGTACTTC.

Here the CDR3 reads CASSVEGQGAGGYTF. The CDR3 DNA reads as TGTGCCAGCAGTGTGGAGGGACAGGGGGCGGGAGGCTACACCTTC. The chain employs TRBV2 and TRBJ1-2; TRBD1 matches at 12 bases. Germline V lookup: CDR1 SNHLY, CDR2 FYNNEI. Trimming removed 4 bases from V and 8 bases from J; junction bases left unmatched: 8. This CDR3 is built from 15 residues.

CDR3 loop: CASSPRGSGGPSSTDTQYF. The DNA of the CDR3 is TGTGCCAGCAGCCCCCGGGGGAGCGGGGGGCCTTCTAGCACAGATACGCAGTATTTT. The chain couples TRBV9 to TRBJ2-3; 9 bases are shared with TRBD2. CDR1 SGDLS and CDR2 YYNGEE come from the germline V gene. With 4 bases clipped from V and 0 bases from J, the junction kept 15 bases outside the gene matches. The CDR3 has 19 residues.

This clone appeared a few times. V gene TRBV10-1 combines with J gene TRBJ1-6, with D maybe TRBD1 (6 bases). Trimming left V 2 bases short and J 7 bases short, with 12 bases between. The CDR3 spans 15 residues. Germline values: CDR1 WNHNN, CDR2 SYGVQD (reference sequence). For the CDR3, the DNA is TGCGCCAGCAGTGAGCCCCAGGGGTGGAATTCACCCCTCCACTTT. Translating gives CASSEPQGWNSPLHF.

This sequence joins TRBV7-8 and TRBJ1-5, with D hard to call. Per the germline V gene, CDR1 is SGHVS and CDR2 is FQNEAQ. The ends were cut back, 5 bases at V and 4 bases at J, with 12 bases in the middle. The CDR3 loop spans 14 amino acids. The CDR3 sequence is CASSPGGMNQPQHF. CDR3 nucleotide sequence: TGTGCCAGCAGCCCTGGAGGAATGAATCAGCCCCAGCATTTT.

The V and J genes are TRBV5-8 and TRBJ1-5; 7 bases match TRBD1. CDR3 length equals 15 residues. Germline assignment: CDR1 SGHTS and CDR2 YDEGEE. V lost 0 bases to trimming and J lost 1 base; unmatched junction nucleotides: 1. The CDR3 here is CASSLDRGSNQPQHF. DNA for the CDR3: TGTGCCAGCAGCTTGGACAGGGGAAGCAATCAGCCCCAGCATTTT.